This T cell receptor beta chain was found in a study of blood T cell repertoires in COVID-19. Across the study: Whether acute or convalescent, the COVID-19 samples came from the United States, Italy and Spain. Sample material is recorded as cDNA or gDNA derived from T cells, B-cell-depleted T cells, or PBMCs.

Methods used by the authors: Reference gene primers were amplified, and this amplification served to estimate nucleated cell counts. Repertoires were generated with immunoSEQ multiplex PCR, while TCRdb's copy carries only in-frame clones and drops some. V and J calls and clone size follow that table, whereas D and trimming were derived from the DNA. The profile shows more than 250,000 clones, roughly 85% of them singletons. This clone has just one count. Germline V CDR1 and CDR2: MGHRA, YSYEKL. This CDR3 comprises 15 residues. Trimming at V came to 4 bases and at J to 5 bases, leaving 4 bases not matched to a gene.

The V gene is TRBV4-1, the J gene TRBJ1-6, with 8 bases fitting TRBD1. The TCR comes from a man aged 45-65 years with active or convalescent COVID-19. The material sequenced was peripheral blood. CDR3 in DNA: TGCGCCAGCAGCCGACAGGGGCTGAATAATTCACCCCTCCACTTT. Translated, it gives CASSRQGLNNSPLHF.